Following are 21 T cell receptor beta chains from one sample sequenced in a study of cytomegalovirus exposure and HLA in healthy donors. Primers included in the PCR were 60 Vbeta and 13 Jbeta primers. TCRdb's table, derived via immunoSEQ multiplex PCR, lists solely in-frame clones and lacks some. This table holds some 130,000 clones, 55% to 75% found once. The sample was PBMCs. These receptors came from a man aged 45 to 65 in good health and CMV-seropositive.

This chain links TRBV5-1 with TRBJ1-3, with D unresolved. Per the germline V gene, CDR1 is SGHRS and CDR2 is YFSETQ. V was pared by 0 bases and J by 4 bases, with 11 bases between. This CDR3 is built from 15 residues. CDR3 coding DNA: TGCGCCAGCAGCTTGGACGGTGGTCCCGGAAACACCATATATTTT. Its translation: CASSLDGGPGNTIYF.

The rearrangement links TRBV19 to TRBJ2-1, with 8 positions matching TRBD2. CDR1 and CDR2 from the germline V gene are LNHDA and SQIVND (reference sequence). V was pared by 5 bases and J by 5 bases, with 11 bases of the junction left unmatched. The CDR3 covers 16 residues. The CDR3 spells CASSPGLARKNNEQFF. The CDR3 nucleotides are TGTGCCAGTAGTCCAGGACTAGCAAGGAAAAACAATGAGCAGTTCTTC. The complete variable domain, with remaining parts taken from reference TRBV19 and TRBJ2-1, reads DGGITQSPKYLFRKEGQNVTLSCEQNLNHDAMYWYRQDPGQGLRLIYYSQIVNDFQKGDIAEGYSVSREKKESFPLTVTSAQKNPTAFYLCASSPGLARKNNEQFFGPGTRLTVL.

This clone was seen more than once but under ten times. V gene TRBV28 combines with J gene TRBJ2-1, with D possibly being TRBD1 (6 bases). Germline CDR1 MDHEN, CDR2 SYDVKM. Trimming pared 6 bases from V and 10 bases from J, leaving 10 bases between. This CDR3 has 11 residues. CDR3 region: CASSYRVEQFF. The CDR3 nucleotides read TGTGCCAGCAGCTACAGGGTGGAGCAGTTCTTC.

The chain uses TRBV18 and TRBJ2-7; TRBD2 matches 13 bases. The CDR3 totals 16 residues. V trimming: 3 bases; J trimming: 7 bases; junction bases outside the gene matches: 9. Looked up from germline, CDR1 is KGHSH and CDR2 is LQKENI. CDR3 amino acids: CASSPSRGLAGSEQYF. CDR3 nucleotides: TGTGCCAGCTCACCCTCAAGGGGACTAGCGGGAAGTGAGCAGTACTTC. The full variable domain, in which reference TRBV18 and TRBJ2-7 provide the parts outside the CDR3, is NAGVMQNPRHLVRRRGQEARLRCSPMKGHSHVYWYRQLPEEGLKFMVYLQKENIIDESGMPKERFSAEFPKEGPSILRIQQVVRGDSAAYFCASSPSRGLAGSEQYFGPGTRLTVT.

This chain uses TRBV5-4 with TRBJ2-3, with TRBD2 identical over 13 bases. Germline trimming cut 4 bases from V and 1 base from J; bases unmatched to any gene: 6. Per the germline V gene, CDR1 is SGHNT and CDR2 is YYREEE (reference sequence). CDR3 length: 17 amino acids. The CDR3 loop reads CASSRGLAGSGTDTQYF. As DNA, the CDR3 is TGTGCCAGCAGCCGGGGACTAGCGGGATCGGGCACAGATACGCAGTATTTT.

This chain joins TRBV14 and TRBJ1-1; unclear D gene. The CDR3 is 12 residues long. Trimming stripped 4 bases from V and 4 bases from J, with 7 bases between. Germline values: CDR1 SGHDN, CDR2 FVKESK. This CDR3 reads CASSLFSTEAFF. CDR3 in DNA: TGTGCCAGCAGCCTTTTCAGCACTGAAGCTTTCTTT.

The chain recombines TRBV7-9 with TRBJ1-1; D uncertain. CDR3 length equals 12 residues. CDR1 and CDR2 (germline): SEHNR, FQNEAQ (reference sequence). Trimming stripped 6 bases from V and 5 bases from J, with 10 bases between. CDR3 sequence: CASRSTGTEAFF. DNA for the CDR3: TGTGCCAGCAGATCGACGGGGACTGAAGCTTTCTTT.

A remark on this clone: This sample includes further DNA sequences coding for the same CDR3. The V gene is TRBV5-1, the J gene TRBJ1-5, with D unresolved. V dropped 4 bases and J dropped 0 bases, with 11 bases sitting between them. The CDR3 sequence is 15 residues long. CDR1 and CDR2 from the germline V gene are SGHRS and YFSETQ. As DNA, the CDR3 is TGCGCCAGCAGCCTTTTCGGGGATAGCAATCAGCCCCAGCATTTT. Its translation: CASSLFGDSNQPQHF. The full variable domain, rest sourced from reference TRBV5-1 and TRBJ1-5, is KAGVTQTPRYLIKTRGQQVTLSCSPISGHRSVSWYQQTPGQGLQFLFEYFSETQRNKGNFPGRFSGRQFSNSRSEMNVSTLELGDSALYLCASSLFGDSNQPQHFGDGTRLSIL.

This clone came up a few times. V is TRBV29-1 and J is TRBJ2-3; 10 positions agree with TRBD2. CDR1 SQVTM and CDR2 ANQGSEA come from the germline V gene. CDR3 length: 14 amino acids. After removal of 3 bases from V and 2 bases from J, the junction contained 2 bases not matched to a gene. CDR3 residues: CSVETSGPTDTQYF. The CDR3 DNA reads TGCAGCGTTGAGACTAGCGGGCCCACAGATACGCAGTATTTT.

This chain joins TRBV25-1 and TRBJ1-6; 8 positions agree with TRBD1. Germline CDR1 is MGHDK and CDR2 is SYGVNS. The CDR3 is made up of 15 amino acids. After removal of 6 bases from V and 10 bases from J, the junction contained 11 bases not matched to a gene. The CDR3 DNA sequence: TGTGCCAGCAGAGGAAGCCAGGGGGCAGGGTCACCCCTCCACTTT. This codes for CASRGSQGAGSPLHF.

CDR3 in DNA: TGTGCCAGCAGCCCCCGCGGACAGGGCAATCAGCCCCAGCATTTT. This translates into CASSPRGQGNQPQHF. This chain uses TRBV7-9 with TRBJ1-5, with 7 nucleotides matching TRBD1. J was trimmed by 2 bases and V by 5 bases; bases with no gene match: 6. CDR1 and CDR2 (germline): SEHNR, FQNEAQ (reference sequence). The CDR3 sequence is 15 residues long.

The chain joins TRBV19 to TRBJ1-2, with no clear D. The CDR3 has 15 residues. The V end was cut by 0 bases, the J end by 4 bases, with 12 bases between. Germline CDR1 reads LNHDA; CDR2 reads SQIVND (reference sequence). CDR3 in amino acids: CASSIDRGKPYGYTF. In DNA, the CDR3 is TGTGCCAGTAGTATAGATAGAGGGAAACCCTATGGCTACACCTTC. The full variable domain, with the rest looked up from reference TRBV19 and TRBJ1-2, is DGGITQSPKYLFRKEGQNVTLSCEQNLNHDAMYWYRQDPGQGLRLIYYSQIVNDFQKGDIAEGYSVSREKKESFPLTVTSAQKNPTAFYLCASSIDRGKPYGYTFGSGTRLTVV.

The chain has TRBV9 and TRBJ2-5, with TRBD2 identical over 8 bases. CDR3 length equals 15 residues. J lost 2 bases, V lost 4 bases, and 7 bases had no gene match. The germline CDR1 and CDR2 sequences are SGDLS and YYNGEE. In DNA, the CDR3 is TGTGCCAGCAGCAAAACCCCGGGGGGGCAAGAGACCCAGTACTTC. Its protein is CASSKTPGGQETQYF.

The chain has TRBV2 and TRBJ1-4; weak D call: TRBD1 (6 bases). The V gene lost 7 bases and the J gene lost 0 bases, with 12 bases spanning the gap. Germline lookup yields CDR1 SNHLY and CDR2 FYNNEI. The length of the CDR3 is 15 residues. CDR3 sequence reads: CASNQRQATNEKLFF. DNA of the CDR3: TGTGCCAGCAACCAGAGACAGGCAACTAATGAAAAACTGTTTTTT.

The chain joins TRBV5-6 to TRBJ1-5; D remains ambiguous. Germline V gives CDR1 SGHDT, CDR2 YYEEEE. The CDR3 contains 14 residues. Trimming stripped 1 base from V and 4 bases from J, with 9 bases between. In nucleotides, the CDR3 is TGTGCCAGCAGCTTGTACAGTGGGAATCAGCCCCAGCATTTT. Translation: CASSLYSGNQPQHF.

The chain combines TRBV7-2 with TRBJ2-1; D ambiguous. Germline V gene lookup returns CDR1 SGHTA and CDR2 FQGNSA. Trimming took 2 bases from V and 6 from J, leaving 11 bases between them. The CDR3 has 14 amino acids. Here the CDR3 DNA reads TGTGCCAGCAGCTTATATGAGCGCCTCAATGAGCAGTTCTTC. Its translation is CASSLYERLNEQFF.

This clone is a singleton in its sample. J is TRBJ1-2 and V is TRBV28, with TRBD1 matching 9 bases. The CDR3 contains 17 residues. Germline values: CDR1 MDHEN, CDR2 SYDVKM. With V trimmed by 7 bases and J by 8 bases, 20 bases remained unmatched. In nucleotides, the CDR3 is TGTGCCAGCACCCGCCTTGAAGGGACAGGGATCTCGTTGGGCTACACCTTC. This sequence encodes CASTRLEGTGISLGYTF.

J is TRBJ1-2 and V is TRBV5-4; possibly TRBD1 for D (6 bases). V was cut by 2 bases and J by 5 bases, with 16 bases left in between. The CDR3 has 15 residues. CDR1 and CDR2 (germline): SGHNT, YYREEE (reference sequence). The DNA for the CDR3 is TGTGCCAGCAGCTTTTCAGGGGCGGGTGATTATGGCTACACCTTC. This sequence encodes CASSFSGAGDYGYTF.

The gene calls are TRBV14 and TRBJ2-7; D may be TRBD2 (6 bases). The germline V and J ends were trimmed by 5 bases and 2 bases, with 13 bases remaining between them. Germline lookup yields CDR1 SGHDN and CDR2 FVKESK. This CDR3 spans 14 amino acids. CDR3 nucleotide sequence: TGTGCCAGCAGCTTTCATAGCGGAACCTACGAGCAGTACTTC. Translation gives CASSFHSGTYEQYF.

This chain links TRBV19 with TRBJ2-2; a weak D match, TRBD1 (6 bases). Germline values: CDR1 LNHDA, CDR2 SQIVND (reference sequence). This CDR3 has 16 amino acids. Trimming took 6 bases from V and 0 from J, leaving 14 bases between them. DNA of the CDR3: TGTGCCAGTAGCAGCCGGACAGCCGCGAACACCGGGGAGCTGTTTTTT. As protein: CASSSRTAANTGELFF.

The chain recombines TRBV7-6 with TRBJ1-5; 8 bases match TRBD1. Germline V lookup: CDR1 SGHVS, CDR2 FNYEAQ. J lost 5 bases, V lost 6 bases, and 9 bases had no gene match. The CDR3 is made up of 15 amino acids. The CDR3 spells CASSPFGQGDQPQHF. The CDR3, as DNA: TGTGCCAGCAGTCCCTTTGGACAGGGCGATCAGCCCCAGCATTTT.